A single sample gave rise to the 19 T cell receptor beta chains below, sequenced in a study of human T cells and chemical hapten exposure. TCRdb re-derived calls from the RACE reads in MiXCR, one entry per CDR3 protein. The sample records approximately 32,000 distinct CDR3 sequences, 5.8% being singletons. Regarding time point: patch test 3, about 24 weeks after DPC sensitization. Treatment reported: therapeutic diphenylcyclopropenone sensitization with weekly scalp DPC. Here the sequenced sample was whole blood, taken in connection with sensitization to the hapten diphenylcyclopropenone (DPC). The receptors come from a man aged 25 to 40 with alopecia areata. Some clones in this sample may be carry-over from other donors' samples.

This clonotype was seen ten or more times. This chain uses TRBV11-2 with TRBJ2-7, with 8 nucleotides matching TRBD1. This CDR3 spans 14 amino acids. The V and J ends lost 6 bases and 3 bases, in that order; junction bases with no gene match: 7. Germline loops: CDR1 SGHAT, CDR2 FQNNGV. CDR3 in DNA: TGTGCCAGCAGAAAACAGGGGGGCCTCTACGAGCAGTACTTC. It is translated as CASRKQGGLYEQYF.

The sample holds many counts of this clonotype. The V and J genes are TRBV24-1 and TRBJ1-5; no firm D call. The CDR3 consists of 13 residues. Germline CDR1 KGHDR, CDR2 SFDVKD. The ends were cut back, 4 bases at V and 3 bases at J, with 6 bases in the middle. The CDR3 DNA reads as TGTGCCACCAGTGACCATTACAATCAGCCCCAGCATTTT. Its translation: CATSDHYNQPQHF.

This clonotype was recorded at least ten times. The chain links TRBV13 to TRBJ1-1, with D unclear. V was cut by 1 base and J by 0 bases, with 6 bases left in between. CDR1 and CDR2 (germline): PRHDT, FYEKMQ (reference sequence). CDR3 length: 14 residues. The chain's CDR3 is CASSLARLNTEAFF. The DNA of the CDR3 is TGTGCCAGCAGCTTAGCCAGATTGAACACTGAAGCTTTCTTT.

Ten or more counts support this clonotype. The chain is built from TRBV30 and TRBJ1-5; TRBD1 matches at 8 bases. The CDR3 is made up of 14 amino acids. V gave up 3 bases and J gave up 6 bases; unmatched junction bases: 7. In germline, CDR1 is GTSNPN, CDR2 SVGIG (reference sequence). CDR3 DNA: TGTGCCTGGAGGGACAGGGACGAGGTTCAGCCCCAGCATTTT. Protein: CAWRDRDEVQPQHF.

This clonotype was counted at least ten times. The J gene is TRBJ1-5, the V gene TRBV30; D call uncertain. The CDR3 has 12 amino acids. The germline V gene encodes CDR1 GTSNPN and CDR2 SVGIG (reference sequence). Trimming cost V 8 bases and J 2 bases, with 10 bases left between them. The CDR3 loop reads CARPPRNQPQHF. DNA of the CDR3: TGTGCCCGACCACCCCGCAATCAGCCCCAGCATTTT.

This clonotype was seen ten or more times. The rearrangement uses TRBV6-6 and TRBJ1-2; D gene ambiguous. Per the germline V gene, CDR1 is MNHNY and CDR2 is SVGAGI (reference sequence). This CDR3 has 13 residues. Trimming left V 2 bases short and J 4 bases short, with 8 bases between. CDR3 nucleotides: TGTGCCAGCAGTTACGAGGGCAGCTATGGCTACACCTTC. Encoded protein: CASSYEGSYGYTF.

The sample holds many counts of this clonotype. The chain employs TRBV29-1 and TRBJ2-3; 7 bases are a match to TRBD1. CDR3 length: 14 amino acids. Per the germline V gene, CDR1 is SQVTM and CDR2 is ANQGSEA. Germline trimming cut 6 bases from V and 6 bases from J; bases unmatched to any gene: 12. CDR3 sequence: CSVVTGAEGDTQYF. The CDR3 nucleotides read TGCAGCGTCGTAACAGGGGCCGAGGGGGATACGCAGTATTTT.

This clonotype has a count of ten or more. The CDR3 bases are TGTGCCAGCAGCTTAAGGGAACCTGGAAACACCATATATTTT. It yields the protein CASSLREPGNTIYF. V gene TRBV7-9 combines with J gene TRBJ1-3; D is unresolved. V lost 2 bases to trimming and J lost 2 bases, with 7 bases between them. Germline CDR1 is SEHNR and CDR2 is FQNEAQ (reference sequence). The CDR3 consists of 14 residues.

In this sample, this clonotype turned up many times. J is TRBJ2-7 and V is TRBV7-9; D uncertain. Germline V gene lookup returns CDR1 SEHNR and CDR2 FQNEAQ (reference sequence). There are 12 residues in the CDR3. The V gene lost 6 bases and the J gene lost 5 bases, with 11 bases spanning the gap. The CDR3 DNA is TGTGCCAGCAGGACCAAGGACCACGAGCAGTACTTC. Protein product: CASRTKDHEQYF.

This clonotype was seen repeatedly, ten times or more. This chain joins TRBV10-3 and TRBJ2-1; possible D gene TRBD2, 5 bases. The CDR3 sequence is 14 residues long. The V gene's germline CDR1 is ENHRY and CDR2 SYGVKD. With 4 bases removed from V and 0 bases from J, the gap between germline ends came to 7 bases. The DNA for the CDR3 is TGTGCCATCAGTGCGGGGAGCTCCTACAATGAGCAGTTCTTC. This translates into CAISAGSSYNEQFF.

This clonotype was seen many times. The chain is built from TRBV3-1 and TRBJ2-5, with 10 bases lining up with TRBD2. The V gene end was trimmed by 4 bases and the J gene end by 1 base; junction bases not matched to a gene: 6. This CDR3 contains 16 residues. Germline V CDR1 and CDR2: LGHDT, YNNKEL (reference sequence). The CDR3 is CASSLVAGGSQETQYF. The CDR3 DNA sequence: TGTGCCAGCAGCCTGGTAGCGGGGGGAAGCCAAGAGACCCAGTACTTC.

This clonotype appeared many times. The chain links TRBV7-8 to TRBJ2-7, with TRBD1 as a possible D gene (5 bases). Per the germline V gene, CDR1 is SGHVS and CDR2 is FQNEAQ. The ends were cut back, 5 bases at V and 2 bases at J, with 13 bases in the middle. This CDR3 has 14 residues. CDR3 region: CASSTTHRPYEQYF. CDR3 nucleotides: TGTGCCAGCAGCACTACGCACAGGCCCTACGAGCAGTACTTC. Using reference TRBV7-8 and TRBJ2-7 for the parts outside the CDR3, the full variable domain is GAGVSQSPRYKVAKRGQDVALRCDPISGHVSLFWYQQALGQGPEFLTYFQNEAQLDKSGLPSDRFFAERPEGSVSTLKIQRTQQEDSAVYLCASSTTHRPYEQYFGPGTRLTVT.

This clonotype was detected ten times or more. The CDR3 here is CAWSPGILSRSMQYF. In DNA form, the CDR3 reads TGTGCCTGGAGTCCGGGGATCCTTTCCCGTTCCATGCAGTACTTC. The chain is built from TRBV30 and TRBJ2-7, with D tentatively TRBD2 (5 bases). Germline V gives CDR1 GTSNPN, CDR2 SVGIG (reference sequence). Trimming removed 2 bases at V and 9 bases at J, with 23 bases between. This CDR3 contains 15 residues.

At least ten counts were recorded for this clonotype. V and J are TRBV29-1 and TRBJ2-6; no firm D call. The CDR3 is 12 residues long. V lost 4 bases to trimming and J lost 4 bases, with 5 bases between them. The V gene's germline CDR1 is SQVTM and CDR2 ANQGSEA. The CDR3 coding sequence is TGCAGCGTTGGAAGCGGGGCCAACGTCCTGACTTTC. This encodes CSVGSGANVLTF.

This clonotype was counted ten times or more. The chain employs TRBV25-1 and TRBJ2-2; D gene unclear. The germline CDR1 and CDR2 sequences are MGHDK and SYGVNS. V dropped 5 bases and J dropped 0 bases, with 19 bases sitting between them. CDR3 length: 18 residues. CDR3 bases: TGTGCCAGCAGTCCGCTACCTTTCGGGTTGGCGAACACCGGGGAGCTGTTTTTT. It specifies CASSPLPFGLANTGELFF.

This clonotype was counted ten times or more. The V call is TRBV3-2, the J call TRBJ1-5. TRBV3-2 is an annotated pseudogene. CDR3 length: 16 amino acids. This CDR3 reads CASSQDSPAEGQPQHF. CDR3 nucleotide sequence: TGTGCCAGCAGCCAAGATAGTCCGGCAGAGGGACAGCCCCAGCATTTT.

The V call is TRBV7-9, the J call TRBJ2-3; D gene ambiguous. This CDR3 spans 14 amino acids. Germline assignment: CDR1 SEHNR and CDR2 FQNEAQ (reference sequence). The V end was cut by 1 base, the J end by 2 bases, with 7 bases between. The CDR3 DNA sequence: TGTGCCAGCAGCTTAGATACCAACACAGATACGCAGTATTTT. It translates to CASSLDTNTDTQYF.

This clonotype was seen ten or more times. The V gene is TRBV6-2 or TRBV6-3, the J gene TRBJ2-7, with 10 bases matching TRBD2. V shed 7 bases, J shed 2 bases, and the junction held 5 bases outside the gene matches. The CDR3 has 14 amino acids. Germline assignment: CDR1 MNHEY and CDR2 SVGEGT. The CDR3 bases are TGTGCCAGCAAAACTAGCGGGACTGCCTACGAGCAGTACTTC. Amino acids: CASKTSGTAYEQYF.

This clonotype has at least ten counts. The chain carries TRBV19 and TRBJ2-4, with 10 bases aligning to TRBD2. The CDR3 length is 20 residues. Germline values: CDR1 LNHDA, CDR2 SQIVND (reference sequence). V gave up 3 bases and J gave up 0 bases; unmatched junction bases: 14. For the CDR3, the DNA is TGTGCCAGTAGTATCGTTTCCGCTAGCGGGGGCCAACTAGCCAAAAACATTCAGTACTTC. Translating it yields CASSIVSASGGQLAKNIQYF.